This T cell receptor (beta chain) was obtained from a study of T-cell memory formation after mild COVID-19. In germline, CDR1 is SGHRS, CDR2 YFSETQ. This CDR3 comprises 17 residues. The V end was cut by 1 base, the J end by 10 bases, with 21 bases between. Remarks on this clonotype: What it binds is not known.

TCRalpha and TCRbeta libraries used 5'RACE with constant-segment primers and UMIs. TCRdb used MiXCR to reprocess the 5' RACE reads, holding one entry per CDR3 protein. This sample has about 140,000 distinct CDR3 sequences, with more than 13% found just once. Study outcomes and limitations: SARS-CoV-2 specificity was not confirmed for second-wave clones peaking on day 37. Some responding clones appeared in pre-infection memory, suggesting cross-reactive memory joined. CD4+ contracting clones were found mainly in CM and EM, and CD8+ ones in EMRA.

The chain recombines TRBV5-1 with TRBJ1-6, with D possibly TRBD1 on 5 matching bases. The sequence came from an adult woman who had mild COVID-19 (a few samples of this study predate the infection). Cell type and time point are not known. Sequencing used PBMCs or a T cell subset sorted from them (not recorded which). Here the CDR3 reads CASSLFERMGGESPLHF. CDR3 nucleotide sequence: TGCGCCAGCAGCTTGTTTGAAAGGATGGGGGGTGAATCACCCCTCCACTTT. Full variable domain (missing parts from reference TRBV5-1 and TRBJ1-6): KAGVTQTPRYLIKTRGQQVTLSCSPISGHRSVSWYQQTPGQGLQFLFEYFSETQRNKGNFPGRFSGRQFSNSRSEMNVSTLELGDSALYLCASSLFERMGGESPLHFGNGTRLTVT.